A single sample gave rise to the 5 T cell receptor beta chains below, sequenced in a study of spatial heterogeneity in lung cancer. Study outcomes and limitations: How many expanded intratumoral alpha and beta TCRs were present tracked the tumor mutation count, which was a count of nonsynonymous mutations.

These receptors' targets are unknown. TCRdb re-called the 5' RACE reads with MiXCR, one entry per CDR3 protein. Among roughly 10,000 distinct CDR3 sequences listed, 7.9% were seen once. Sample time point: sample taken at primary tumor resection. The specimen comprised lung tumor tissue, sampled at surgery. These receptors were collected from a female donor with early-stage non-small cell lung cancer.

A note on this clonotype: Within a library made for alpha chains, this beta chain is off target, and its count is uninformative. The rearrangement uses TRBV28 and TRBJ1-2, with D possibly being TRBD1 (5 bases). Germline CDR1 MDHEN, CDR2 SYDVKM. Deletions cut 5 bases from V and 8 bases from J, with 18 bases between. The CDR3 spans 14 residues. CDR3 amino acids: CASSGTGSVGGYTF. The CDR3 nucleotides are TGTGCCAGCAGTGGCACAGGATCCGTTGGGGGCTACACCTTC.

The table lists this clonotype with many counts. This beta chain came through as a stray read in a library set up for alpha chains, and its size says little. J is TRBJ2-7 and V is TRBV29-1; TRBD2 might be the D (6 bases). Between the trimmed V and J ends, which lost 2 bases and 3 bases, there was a span of 8 bases. The germline gives CDR1 SQVTM, CDR2 ANQGSEA. This CDR3 is built from 12 residues. This CDR3 reads CSVEWEDYEQYF. DNA of the CDR3: TGCAGCGTTGAATGGGAGGACTACGAGCAGTACTTC.

This clonotype was recorded many times. This beta chain came through as a stray read in a library set up for alpha chains, and its size says little. The rearrangement joins TRBV20-1 to TRBJ1-1; D uncertain. Germline V gene lookup returns CDR1 DFQATT and CDR2 SNEGSKA (reference sequence). This CDR3 region has 14 residues. Deletions cut 1 base from V and 6 bases from J, with 15 bases between. Here the CDR3 reads CSARVTMGSAEAFF. CDR3 bases: TGCAGTGCTAGAGTTACGATGGGGTCGGCTGAAGCTTTCTTT.

This clonotype is termed medium-sized. Being off target in a library aimed at alpha chains, this beta chain has a size of little meaning. The chain is built from TRBV6-5 and TRBJ2-3, with 8 bases matching TRBD1. This CDR3 spans 12 amino acids. Germline assignment: CDR1 MNHEY and CDR2 SVGAGI. V shed 5 bases, J shed 14 bases, and the junction held 9 bases outside the gene matches. The CDR3 is CASSRTGTGLYF. Written as DNA, the CDR3 is TGTGCCAGCAGTCGAACCGGGACAGGATTGTATTTT.

This clonotype was counted many times. Found in a library prepared for alpha chains, this beta chain is an off-target read, and its abundance has little meaning. The chain carries TRBV5-1 and TRBJ1-1, with 9 bases lining up with TRBD1. There are 17 residues in the CDR3. V trimming: 1 base; J trimming: 6 bases; junction bases outside the gene matches: 13. The V gene's germline CDR1 is SGHRS and CDR2 YFSETQ. This CDR3 reads CASSLTPGGQGMSEAFF. For the CDR3, the DNA is TGCGCCAGCAGCTTGACCCCCGGCGGACAGGGGATGTCTGAAGCTTTCTTT. The complete variable domain, with remaining parts taken from reference TRBV5-1 and TRBJ1-1, reads KAGVTQTPRYLIKTRGQQVTLSCSPISGHRSVSWYQQTPGQGLQFLFEYFSETQRNKGNFPGRFSGRQFSNSRSEMNVSTLELGDSALYLCASSLTPGGQGMSEAFFGQGTRLTVV.